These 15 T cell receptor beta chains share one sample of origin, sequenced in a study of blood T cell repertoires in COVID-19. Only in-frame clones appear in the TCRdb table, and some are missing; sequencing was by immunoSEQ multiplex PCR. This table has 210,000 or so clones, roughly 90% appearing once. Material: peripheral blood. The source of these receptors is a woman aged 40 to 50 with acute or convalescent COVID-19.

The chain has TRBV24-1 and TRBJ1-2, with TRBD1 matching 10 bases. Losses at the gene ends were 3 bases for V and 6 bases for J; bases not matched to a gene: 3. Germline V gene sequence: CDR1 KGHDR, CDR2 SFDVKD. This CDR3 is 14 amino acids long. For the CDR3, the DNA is TGTGCCACCAGTGATCACGGGACAGGGGATGGCTACACCTTC. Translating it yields CATSDHGTGDGYTF.

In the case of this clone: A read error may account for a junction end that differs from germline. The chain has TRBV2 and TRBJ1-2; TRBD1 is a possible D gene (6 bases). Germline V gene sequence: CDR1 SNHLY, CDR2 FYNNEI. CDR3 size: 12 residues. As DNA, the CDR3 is TGTGCCAGCAAGGACAGCTTCTATGACTACACCTTC. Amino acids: CASKDSFYDYTF.

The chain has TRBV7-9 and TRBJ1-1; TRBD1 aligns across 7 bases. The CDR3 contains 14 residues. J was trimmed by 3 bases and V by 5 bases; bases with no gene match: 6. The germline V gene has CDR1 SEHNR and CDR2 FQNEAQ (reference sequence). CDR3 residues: CASSAGQRYTEAFF. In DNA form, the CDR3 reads TGTGCCAGCAGCGCGGGACAGCGATACACTGAAGCTTTCTTT. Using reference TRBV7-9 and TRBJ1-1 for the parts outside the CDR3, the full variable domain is DTGVSQNPRHKITKRGQNVTFRCDPISEHNRLYWYRQTLGQGPEFLTYFQNEAQLEKSRLLSDRFSAERPKGSFSTLEIQRTEQGDSAMYLCASSAGQRYTEAFFGQGTRLTVV.

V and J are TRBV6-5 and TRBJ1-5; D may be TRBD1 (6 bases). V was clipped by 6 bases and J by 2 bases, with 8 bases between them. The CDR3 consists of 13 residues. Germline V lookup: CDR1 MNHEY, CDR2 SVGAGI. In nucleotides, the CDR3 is TGTGCCAGCAGCCGACAGGGCAATCAGCCCCAGCATTTT. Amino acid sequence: CASSRQGNQPQHF.

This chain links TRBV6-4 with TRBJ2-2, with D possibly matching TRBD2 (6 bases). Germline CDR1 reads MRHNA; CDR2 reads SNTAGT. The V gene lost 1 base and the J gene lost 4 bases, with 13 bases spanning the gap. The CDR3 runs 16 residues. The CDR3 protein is CASSDWSRGGTGELFF. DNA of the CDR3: TGTGCCAGCAGTGACTGGTCTCGGGGAGGCACCGGGGAGCTGTTTTTT.

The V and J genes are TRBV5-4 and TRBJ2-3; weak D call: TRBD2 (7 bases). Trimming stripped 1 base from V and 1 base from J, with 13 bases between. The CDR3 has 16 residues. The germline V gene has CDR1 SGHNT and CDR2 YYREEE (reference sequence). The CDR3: CASSLSAGAGTDTQYF. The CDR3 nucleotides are TGTGCCAGCAGCTTGTCCGCGGGGGCCGGCACAGATACGCAGTATTTT.

CDR3 DNA: TGTGCCAGCAGCTTGGATGGGGGCCTCAACACTGAAGCTTTCTTT. It specifies CASSLDGGLNTEAFF. The chain joins TRBV5-4 to TRBJ1-1; D might be TRBD1 (6 bases). Germline assignment: CDR1 SGHNT and CDR2 YYREEE (reference sequence). CDR3 size: 15 residues. V was cut by 0 bases and J by 2 bases, with 11 bases left in between. Full variable domain (remainder filled in from reference TRBV5-4 and TRBJ1-1): ETGVTQSPTHLIKTRGQQVTLRCSSQSGHNTVSWYQQALGQGPQFIFQYYREEENGRGNFPPRFSGLQFPNYSSELNVNALELDDSALYLCASSLDGGLNTEAFFGQGTRLTVV.

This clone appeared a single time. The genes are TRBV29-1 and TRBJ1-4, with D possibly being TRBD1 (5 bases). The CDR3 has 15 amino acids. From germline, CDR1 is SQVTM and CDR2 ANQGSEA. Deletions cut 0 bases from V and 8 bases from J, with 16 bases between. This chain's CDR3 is CSVEDSGGGGEKLFF. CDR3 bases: TGCAGCGTTGAAGATAGTGGGGGAGGAGGCGAAAAACTGTTTTTT.

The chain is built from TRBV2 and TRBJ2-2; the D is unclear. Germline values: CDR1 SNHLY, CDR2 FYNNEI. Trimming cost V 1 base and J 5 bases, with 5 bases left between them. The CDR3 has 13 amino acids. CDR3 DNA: TGTGCCAGCAGTGAAGGTTTAACCGGGGAGCTGTTTTTT. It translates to CASSEGLTGELFF.

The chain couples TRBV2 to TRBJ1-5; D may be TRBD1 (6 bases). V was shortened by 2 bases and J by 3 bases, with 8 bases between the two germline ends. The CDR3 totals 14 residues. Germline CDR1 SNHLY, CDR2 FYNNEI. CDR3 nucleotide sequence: TGTGCCAGCAGTGAACACAGGGCCAATCAGCCCCAGCATTTT. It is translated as CASSEHRANQPQHF.

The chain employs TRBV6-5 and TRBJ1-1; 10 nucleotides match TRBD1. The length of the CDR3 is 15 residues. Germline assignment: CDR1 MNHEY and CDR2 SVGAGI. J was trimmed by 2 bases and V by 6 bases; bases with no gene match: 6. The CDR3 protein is CASRQRTGGNTEAFF. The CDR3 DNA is TGTGCCAGCAGGCAACGGACAGGGGGTAACACTGAAGCTTTCTTT.

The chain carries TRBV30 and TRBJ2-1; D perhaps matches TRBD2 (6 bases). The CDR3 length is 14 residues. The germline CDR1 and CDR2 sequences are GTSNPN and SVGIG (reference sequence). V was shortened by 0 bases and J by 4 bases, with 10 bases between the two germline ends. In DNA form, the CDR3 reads TGTGCCTGGAGTGTAGGGGCGGGGTACAATGAGCAGTTCTTC. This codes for CAWSVGAGYNEQFF.

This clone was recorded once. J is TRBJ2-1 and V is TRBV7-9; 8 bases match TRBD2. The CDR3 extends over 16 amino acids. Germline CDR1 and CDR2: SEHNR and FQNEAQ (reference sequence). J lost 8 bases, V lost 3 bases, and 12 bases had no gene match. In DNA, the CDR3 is TGTGCCAGCAGCTTGGTCCGCGGGGGGCCCGTTGATGAGCAGTTCTTC. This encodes CASSLVRGGPVDEQFF. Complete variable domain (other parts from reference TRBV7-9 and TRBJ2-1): DTGVSQNPRHKITKRGQNVTFRCDPISEHNRLYWYRQTLGQGPEFLTYFQNEAQLEKSRLLSDRFSAERPKGSFSTLEIQRTEQGDSAMYLCASSLVRGGPVDEQFFGPGTRLTVL.

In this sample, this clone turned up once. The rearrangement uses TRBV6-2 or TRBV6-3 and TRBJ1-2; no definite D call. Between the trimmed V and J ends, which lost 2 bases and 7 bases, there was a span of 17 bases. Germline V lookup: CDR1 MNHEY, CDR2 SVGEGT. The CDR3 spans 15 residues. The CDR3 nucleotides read TGTGCCAGCAGTTACAGTTCCCGACAAGTAGGTGGCTACACCTTC. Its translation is CASSYSSRQVGGYTF.

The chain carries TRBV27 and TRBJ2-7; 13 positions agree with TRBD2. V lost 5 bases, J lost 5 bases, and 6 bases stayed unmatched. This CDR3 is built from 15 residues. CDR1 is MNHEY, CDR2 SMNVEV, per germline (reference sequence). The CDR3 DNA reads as TGTGCCAGCAGTCCGGGGACTAGCGGGGAGAACGAGCAGTACGTC. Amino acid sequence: CASSPGTSGENEQYV.